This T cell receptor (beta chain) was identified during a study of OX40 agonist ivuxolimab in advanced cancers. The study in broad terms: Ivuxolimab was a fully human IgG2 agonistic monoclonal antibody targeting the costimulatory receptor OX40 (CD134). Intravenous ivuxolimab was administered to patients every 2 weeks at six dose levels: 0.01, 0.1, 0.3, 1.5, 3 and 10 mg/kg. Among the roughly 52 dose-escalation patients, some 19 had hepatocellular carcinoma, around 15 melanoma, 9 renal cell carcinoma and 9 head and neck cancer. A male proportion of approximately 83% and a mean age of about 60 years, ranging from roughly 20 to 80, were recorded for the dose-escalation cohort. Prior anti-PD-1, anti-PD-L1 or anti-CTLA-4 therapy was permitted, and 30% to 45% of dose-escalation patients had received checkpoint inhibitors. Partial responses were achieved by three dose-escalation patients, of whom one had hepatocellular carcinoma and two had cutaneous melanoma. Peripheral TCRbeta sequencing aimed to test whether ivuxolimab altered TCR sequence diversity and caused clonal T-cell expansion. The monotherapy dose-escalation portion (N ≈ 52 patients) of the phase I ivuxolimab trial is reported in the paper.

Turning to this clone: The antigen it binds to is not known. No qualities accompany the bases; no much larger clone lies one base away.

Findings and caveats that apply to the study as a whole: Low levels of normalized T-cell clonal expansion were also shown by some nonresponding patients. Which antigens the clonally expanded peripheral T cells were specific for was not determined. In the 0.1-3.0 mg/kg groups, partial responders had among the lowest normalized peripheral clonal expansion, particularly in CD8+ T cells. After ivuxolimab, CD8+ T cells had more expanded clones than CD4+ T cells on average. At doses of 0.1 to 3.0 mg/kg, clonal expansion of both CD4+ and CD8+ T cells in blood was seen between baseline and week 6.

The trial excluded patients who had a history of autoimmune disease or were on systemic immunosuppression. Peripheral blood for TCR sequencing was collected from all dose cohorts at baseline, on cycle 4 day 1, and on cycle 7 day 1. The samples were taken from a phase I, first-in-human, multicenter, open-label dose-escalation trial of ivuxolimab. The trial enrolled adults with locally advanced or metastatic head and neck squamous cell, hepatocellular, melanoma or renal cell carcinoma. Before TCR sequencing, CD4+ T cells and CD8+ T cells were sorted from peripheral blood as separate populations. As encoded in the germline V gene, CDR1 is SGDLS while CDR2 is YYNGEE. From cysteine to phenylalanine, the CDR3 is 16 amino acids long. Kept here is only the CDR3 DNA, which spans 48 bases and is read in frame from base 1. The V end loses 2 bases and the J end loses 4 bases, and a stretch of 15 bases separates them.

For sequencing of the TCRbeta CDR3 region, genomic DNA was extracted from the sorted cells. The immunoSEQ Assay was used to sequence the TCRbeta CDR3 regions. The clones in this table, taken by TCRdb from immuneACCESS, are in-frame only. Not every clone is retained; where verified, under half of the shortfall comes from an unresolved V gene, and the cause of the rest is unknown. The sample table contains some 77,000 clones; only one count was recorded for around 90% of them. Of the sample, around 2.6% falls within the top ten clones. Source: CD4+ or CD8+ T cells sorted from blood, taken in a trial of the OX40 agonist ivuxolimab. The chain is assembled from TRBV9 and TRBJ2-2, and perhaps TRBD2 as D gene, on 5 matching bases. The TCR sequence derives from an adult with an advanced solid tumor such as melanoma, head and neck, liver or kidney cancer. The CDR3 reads CASSVTRSVGTGELFF. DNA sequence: TGTGCCAGCAGCGTTACTAGGTCTGTAGGCACCGGGGAGCTGTTTTTT.